Listed below are T cell receptor beta chains from one sample, sequenced in a study of T cell responses to AZD1222 COVID-19 vaccine. The method was immunoSEQ multiplex PCR; TCRdb's version includes in-frame clones alone and lacks a portion of them. The data show fewer than 85,000 clones, around 89% seen once. The source material was peripheral blood, sampled on day 0 of AZD1222 vaccination. The receptors originated from an adult in good health. The CDR3 runs from the conserved cysteine through the conserved F or W. D genes are given only for firm matches. Clone sizes are given selectively: once, few, many, or a class where the clone is expanded.

clone size	D gene	V gene	J gene	CDR3 DNA	CDR3 protein
-	TRBD1	TRBV5-4	TRBJ1-1	TGTGCCAGCAGCTCCCTGGGACAGGGGAACGAAGCTTTCTTT	CASSSLGQGNEAFF
-	TRBD2	TRBV4-2	TRBJ2-3	TGTGCCAGCAGCCGTTTAGCGGGAGCTATAGATACGCAGTATTTT	CASSRLAGAIDTQYF
few	TRBD2	TRBV2	TRBJ2-5	TGTGCCAGCAACGGGGGGGCTGGTTTCCAAGAGACCCAGTACTTC	CASNGGAGFQETQYF
-	-	TRBV13	TRBJ1-4	TGTGCCAGCAGCTTAGCCACAGGGAGAACTAATGAAAAACTGTTTTTT	CASSLATGRTNEKLFF
-	-	TRBV11-2	TRBJ1-4	TGTGCCAGCAGCCCGAAGGGGGGCTGGACTAATGAAAAACTGTTTTTT	CASSPKGGWTNEKLFF
-	TRBD1	TRBV28	TRBJ1-4	TGTGCCAGCAGCATGACAGGGTCTATTTTCGCAACTAATGAAAAACTGTTTTTT	CASSMTGSIFATNEKLFF
-	TRBD2	TRBV7-9	TRBJ2-7	TGTGCCAGCAGAAGTAGCGGGAGTCTCGACGAGCAGTACTTC	CASRSSGSLDEQYF
-	-	TRBV7-2	TRBJ2-3	TGTGCCAGCAGCTTCGCCTCAGGCACAGATACGCAGTATTTT	CASSFASGTDTQYF
-	TRBD2	TRBV11-2	TRBJ2-5	TGTGCCAGCAGCCCCTGGACTAGCGGGTGGGAGACCCAGTACTTC	CASSPWTSGWETQYF
few	-	TRBV18	TRBJ1-5	TGTGCCAGCTCACCAAGGGGGGAGGTGGGTCAGCCCCAGCATTTT	CASSPRGEVGQPQHF
-	-	TRBV27	TRBJ2-1	TGTGCCGCGGCAGACTACAATGAGCAGTTCTTC	CAAADYNEQFF
once	-	TRBV28	TRBJ1-4	TGTGCCAGCAGCGCCGGGATGCGAAATGAAAAACTGTTTTTT	CASSAGMRNEKLFF
-	TRBD1	TRBV9	TRBJ1-2	TGTGCCAGCAGCGGCGAGGACAGGGGCGACTATGGCTACACCTTC	CASSGEDRGDYGYTF
-	-	TRBV11-2	TRBJ2-3	TGTGCCAGCAGCTTCTCCGGCACAGATACGCAGTATTTT	CASSFSGTDTQYF
-	TRBD1	TRBV6-6	TRBJ1-3	TGTGCCAGCAGTGGACAGGGAAGCGGTGGAAACACCATATATTTT	CASSGQGSGGNTIYF
once	-	TRBV5-1	TRBJ1-4	TGCGCCAGCAGCGACGGCAGGAATGAAAAACTGTTTTTT	CASSDGRNEKLFF
-	TRBD2	TRBV7-2	TRBJ2-7	TGTGCCAGCAGCTTCTTGGGACTAGCGTCCAACGAGCAGTACTTC	CASSFLGLASNEQYF
-	-	TRBV5-1	TRBJ2-4	TGCGCCAGCAGCACGGACAGTCCACTAGCCAAAAACATTCAGTACTTC	CASSTDSPLAKNIQYF
-	TRBD2	TRBV10-3	TRBJ2-3	TGTGCCATCAGTGATCCTTCCGGGACTAGCGGCACAGATACGCAGTATTTT	CAISDPSGTSGTDTQYF
-	-	TRBV11-2	TRBJ2-7	TGTGCCAGCAGCTTAGTAGGGCCTTCCTACGAGCAGTACTTC	CASSLVGPSYEQYF
-	TRBD2	TRBV11-2	TRBJ2-6	TGTGCCAGCAGCTTTTTCGGGAGGGGCTCTGGGGCCAACGTCCTGACTTTC	CASSFFGRGSGANVLTF
-	-	TRBV4-2	TRBJ2-7	TGTGCCAGCAGCCAAGATGATAGCTCCTACGAGCAGTACTTC	CASSQDDSSYEQYF
-	-	TRBV28	TRBJ1-5	TGTGCCAGCAGTTTTATTGGGGCGGGCAATCAGCCCCAGCATTTT	CASSFIGAGNQPQHF
-	-	TRBV6-1	TRBJ2-3	TGTGCCAGCAGTGAAGTCACAGATACGCAGTATTTT	CASSEVTDTQYF
-	TRBD1	TRBV23-1	TRBJ2-5	TGCGCCAGCAGCCCACGACAGGGTGAGACCCAGTACTTC	CASSPRQGETQYF
once	-	TRBV7-2	TRBJ2-1	TGTGCCAGCAGCTTAGGGCGGGACTCCTACAATGAGCAGTTCTTC	CASSLGRDSYNEQFF
-	-	TRBV6-4	TRBJ1-4	TGTGCCAGCAAGGCTAATGAAAAACTGTTTTTT	CASKANEKLFF
-	-	TRBV3-1/TRBV3-2	TRBJ1-4	TGTGCCAGCAGCCAAGAACGTACAGGGAATGAAAAACTGTTTTTT	CASSQERTGNEKLFF
-	TRBD1	TRBV5-4	TRBJ2-5	TGTGCCAGCACTTACAGGGGTGAAGAGACCCAGTACTTC	CASTYRGEETQYF
few	TRBD2	TRBV9	TRBJ2-5	TGTGCCAGCAGCACATATTCCGGGACTAGGGGACAAGAGACCCAGTACTTC	CASSTYSGTRGQETQYF
-	-	TRBV14	TRBJ2-6	TGTGCCAGCAGCCAAGAATCTGAACCTGGGGCCAACGTCCTGACTTTC	CASSQESEPGANVLTF
once	TRBD1	TRBV29-1	TRBJ2-5	TGCAGCGTACTGGACAGGGGGCAAGAGACCCAGTACTTC	CSVLDRGQETQYF
once	-	TRBV28	TRBJ2-2	TGTGCCAGCAGTTTGATCAGGGCCACCGGGGAGCTGTTTTTT	CASSLIRATGELFF
-	-	TRBV28	TRBJ1-1	TGTGCCAGCAGTGGGTTGACACCTTGGGGCACTGAAGCTTTCTTT	CASSGLTPWGTEAFF
-	TRBD2	TRBV6-6	TRBJ2-1	TGTGCCAGCATGGCGGGAGACGGGATCAATGAGCAGTTCTTC	CASMAGDGINEQFF
-	TRBD1	TRBV30	TRBJ1-1	TGTGCCTGGCTGAAACAGGGGGTGGCTGAAGCTTTCTTT	CAWLKQGVAEAFF
-	-	TRBV5-1	TRBJ1-5	TGCGCCAGCAGCTTGGCCGGGGGATGGACGCCCCAGCATTTT	CASSLAGGWTPQHF